This TCR beta chain was found in a study of blood T cell repertoires in COVID-19. Study context: Samples of COVID-19 (acute and convalescent) were obtained from the United States, Italy and Spain. The cDNA or gDNA used as material had been derived from T cells, B-cell-depleted T cells, or PBMCs.

Seattle-derived patients entered the study during active infection and were followed longitudinally. The germline CDR1 and CDR2 sequences are MNHNS and SASEGT. Trimming stripped 0 bases from V and 3 bases from J, with 3 bases between. The CDR3 loop spans 12 amino acids. Original processing methods: Reference gene primers were amplified, and this amplification served to estimate nucleated cell counts. The data were produced by immunoSEQ multiplex PCR, yet TCRdb's version contains in-frame clones alone and is incomplete. The V and J calls and the clone size are those of that table, but D and trimming were determined from the DNA. The sample has about 420,000 clones; approximately 90% are singletons.

The V call is TRBV6-1, the J call TRBJ2-7; no clear D. The origin of this receptor is a man in his late teens or twenties with COVID-19, enrolled during active disease. Sequencing was done on a sample of peripheral blood. CDR3 region: CASSEAGYEQYF. The CDR3 nucleotides are TGTGCCAGCAGTGAAGCCGGCTACGAGCAGTACTTC.